This T cell receptor beta chain was found in a study of shared clonotypes between healthy human individuals. Healthy HIV-negative adults with no recent acute infections or vaccinations were recruited as donors. This CDR3 has 15 residues. Between the trimmed V and J ends, which lost 1 base and 2 bases, there was a span of 9 bases. Germline V gene data show CDR1 as SGHNT and CDR2 as YENEEA. Evenly divided among several immunoSEQ plates was the genomic DNA of each subset. In replicate PCRs of sorted subsets, roughly 200 ng DNA, roughly 27,000 T cell genomes, was used. Assay used: immunoSEQ multiplex PCR; TCRdb lists only in-frame clones, some missing. The repertoire holds hundreds of thousands of clones, with less than 80% as singletons. This clone was seen only a few times.

V is TRBV11-3 and J is TRBJ2-1; D unresolved. The TCR was taken from a young woman in good health. Material for sequencing was memory CD4+ T cells sorted from blood. Noted subset: CD45RA-negative fraction. CDR3 loop: CASSLVSGPYNEQFF. The CDR3 DNA reads as TGTGCCAGCAGCTTAGTCAGTGGGCCCTACAATGAGCAGTTCTTC.